This entry lists 15 T cell receptor beta chains sequenced from one sample in a study of identical twins. TCRdb ran MiXCR on the 5' RACE reads and lists one entry per CDR3 protein. This table has about 530,000 distinct CDR3 sequences, approximately 16% appearing once. These data were also reused for a study on yellow fever vaccine responses in identical twins.

Input material: CD4+ T cells sorted from blood. These receptors were taken from a woman aged 18-30 years in good health.

The rearrangement links TRBV12-3 or TRBV12-4 to TRBJ2-4; perhaps TRBD1 as D (6 bases). CDR3 length equals 17 residues. Trimming removed 3 bases from V and 5 bases from J, with 20 bases in between. The CDR3 loop is CASSLGTRVTGQNIQYF. The CDR3 DNA follows: TGTGCCAGCAGTTTGGGAACCCGAGTGACAGGTCAAAACATTCAGTACTTC.

This clonotype appeared many times. The chain links TRBV5-6 to TRBJ2-3, with D uncertain. V was trimmed by 0 bases and J by 2 bases, leaving 10 bases between them. CDR3 length: 15 residues. Germline values: CDR1 SGHDT, CDR2 YYEEEE. The CDR3 sequence is CASSLVSTTTDTQYF. The CDR3 DNA follows: TGTGCCAGCAGCTTGGTTAGTACTACCACAGATACGCAGTATTTT.

V usage is TRBV6-5 and J usage is TRBJ1-1; 9 bases line up with TRBD1. The ends lost 6 bases at V and 8 bases at J; junction bases unmatched: 4. Germline V gene sequence: CDR1 MNHEY, CDR2 SVGAGI. This CDR3 is 12 amino acids long. Here the CDR3 reads CASRTGQGEAFF. The CDR3 DNA follows: TGTGCCAGCAGGACGGGACAGGGCGAAGCTTTCTTT.

The sample holds many counts of this clonotype. The chain has TRBV10-3 and TRBJ2-1, with TRBD2 matching over 8 bases. Trimming cost V 2 bases and J 8 bases; bases outside gene matches: 14. There are 17 residues in the CDR3. Germline assignment: CDR1 ENHRY and CDR2 SYGVKD. CDR3 DNA sequence: TGTGCCATCAGTGAGGGCCTCTCCAGCGGGAGTACATATGAGCAGTTCTTC. This translates into CAISEGLSSGSTYEQFF.

This clonotype has more than one count but fewer than ten. The CDR3 DNA reads as TGTGCCAGCAATGAGCGGGAGGACTACGAGCAGTACTTC. It specifies CASNEREDYEQYF. The chain joins TRBV6-6 to TRBJ2-7, with 9 bases fitting TRBD2. Looked up from germline, CDR1 is MNHNY and CDR2 is SVGAGI (reference sequence). This CDR3 region has 13 residues. Unmatched junction bases numbered 4, after V lost 7 bases and J lost 3 bases.

The chain is built from TRBV7-2 and TRBJ2-2; D is possibly TRBD1 or TRBD2 (7 bases each). The V gene's germline CDR1 is SGHTA and CDR2 FQGNSA. V was shortened by 5 bases and J by 7 bases, with 11 bases between the two germline ends. The CDR3 consists of 13 residues. CDR3 amino acids: CASSAGGVGELFF. The DNA of the CDR3 is TGTGCCAGCAGCGCAGGGGGGGTCGGGGAGCTGTTTTTT.

This clonotype was counted only a few times. The V call is TRBV12-3 or TRBV12-4, the J call TRBJ2-5; D perhaps matches TRBD2 (6 bases). There are 17 residues in the CDR3. Trimming left V 5 bases short and J 1 base short, with 20 bases between. The CDR3 sequence is CASSARGGKNIQETQYF. CDR3 nucleotide sequence: TGTGCCAGCAGTGCCCGAGGCGGGAAAAACATCCAAGAGACCCAGTACTTC.

This rearrangement joins TRBV2 to TRBJ2-1; D call uncertain. V lost 10 bases, J lost 0 bases, and 10 bases lay in between. The CDR3 loop spans 13 amino acids. Germline V gene data show CDR1 as SNHLY and CDR2 as FYNNEI. In DNA, the CDR3 is TGTGCCATGGCTCAGAGCTCCTACAATGAGCAGTTCTTC. Translating it yields CAMAQSSYNEQFF.

This clonotype was counted between two and nine times. The J gene is TRBJ1-5, the V gene TRBV12-3 or TRBV12-4; 11 bases are shared with TRBD1. The CDR3 totals 17 residues. The V segment lost 2 bases and the J segment 10 bases; nucleotides outside the gene matches: 13. This CDR3 reads CASSLPGQGERFHPQHF. The CDR3 DNA sequence: TGTGCCAGCAGTTTACCGGGACAGGGGGAGCGGTTTCACCCCCAGCATTTT.

This clonotype has more than one count but fewer than ten. This chain uses TRBV28 with TRBJ2-3, with D hard to call. The CDR3 spans 11 residues. The germline CDR1 and CDR2 sequences are MDHEN and SYDVKM. V lost 4 bases to trimming and J lost 8 bases, with 7 bases between them. The CDR3 bases are TGTGCCAGCAGTTCGGGTTTTACGCAGTATTTT. It encodes CASSSGFTQYF.

This chain connects TRBV5-1 to TRBJ2-2; 8 bases line up with TRBD1. The CDR3 consists of 15 residues. Germline V gene lookup returns CDR1 SGHRS and CDR2 YFSETQ. Unmatched junction bases numbered 2, after V lost 0 bases and J lost 4 bases. The CDR3 bases are TGCGCCAGCAGCTTGGAACAGGGGGGCACCGGGGAGCTGTTTTTT. It translates to CASSLEQGGTGELFF.

This clonotype was seen only a few times. CDR3 region: CASSSSYSTGPGRETQYF. The CDR3 bases are TGTGCCAGCAGCTCGAGTTACTCGACAGGGCCGGGACGAGAGACCCAGTACTTC. The chain combines TRBV11-2 with TRBJ2-5; 7 bases map to TRBD1. This CDR3 region has 18 residues. Germline V lookup: CDR1 SGHAT, CDR2 FQNNGV. The trim removed 4 bases at V and 4 bases at J, leaving 18 bases unmatched.

This clonotype was seen ten or more times. This chain joins TRBV4-1 and TRBJ2-2; a possible D gene is TRBD1 (6 bases). The V gene lost 3 bases and the J gene lost 4 bases, with 21 bases spanning the gap. Germline CDR1 reads MGHRA; CDR2 reads YSYEKL. The CDR3 spans 18 residues. The CDR3 DNA follows: TGCGCCAGCAGCCATCCCAAGGGACACCCTCGAGGCACCGGGGAGCTGTTTTTT. This encodes CASSHPKGHPRGTGELFF.

This clonotype was counted a few times. This rearrangement joins TRBV2 to TRBJ2-3; TRBD1 matches 9 bases. CDR1 SNHLY and CDR2 FYNNEI come from the germline V gene. With 5 bases clipped from V and 4 bases from J, the junction kept 4 bases outside the gene matches. This CDR3 has 14 residues. The CDR3 DNA follows: TGTGCCAGCAGTCGGGACAGGGATCCAGATACGCAGTATTTT. Its translation: CASSRDRDPDTQYF.

The chain joins TRBV12-5 to TRBJ2-1, with 8 bases lining up with TRBD1. Germline loops: CDR1 LGHNT, CDR2 FRNRAP. The CDR3 sequence is 16 residues long. Trimming at V came to 5 bases and at J to 2 bases, leaving 8 bases not matched to a gene. The DNA for the CDR3 is TGTGCTAGTGGTCCCGACAGGGGACGGCCCTACAATGAGCAGTTCTTC. Amino acid sequence: CASGPDRGRPYNEQFF.